The rows below give T cell receptor beta chains drawn from one sample of a study of Graves' ophthalmopathy and Graves' hyperthyroidism. TCRdb processed the multiplex PCR reads anew with MiXCR; each CDR3 protein has one entry. Found here are about 370,000 distinct CDR3 sequences, approximately 16% of them singletons; the top ten hold around 1.6%. The specimen sequenced was peripheral blood. These receptors were collected from a young woman with Graves' ophthalmopathy. Each CDR3 is given with its conserved first and last residue. Fields, in order: CDR3 protein, V gene, CDR3 length.

CDR3: CASSLISGGPETQYF
V: TRBV11-2
length: 15

CDR3: CASSLLQINQPQHF
V: TRBV18
length: 14

CDR3: CASSQLGSYYEQYF
V: TRBV14
length: 14

CDR3: CASSIEGRVAGTEAFF
V: TRBV19
length: 16

CDR3: CASSAGLPEQYF
V: TRBV6-2/TRBV6-3
length: 12

CDR3: CASSFDRITGELFF
V: TRBV5-6
length: 14

CDR3: CAINDRGNQPQHF
V: TRBV10-3
length: 13

CDR3: CASSRQYEQYF
V: TRBV28
length: 11

CDR3: CATSRGPQGMEPQHF
V: TRBV15
length: 15

CDR3: CASSLVLAKAGELFF
V: TRBV12-3/TRBV12-4
length: 15

CDR3: CASSEGSHNSPLHF
V: TRBV10-2
length: 14

CDR3: CATSRQGNAGNTIYF
V: TRBV15
length: 15

CDR3: CSARASYGYTF
V: TRBV20-1
length: 11

CDR3: CASSPRGTGVAGELFF
V: TRBV11-2
length: 16

CDR3: CASSPTTGQPNTEAFF
V: TRBV19
length: 16

CDR3: CASSYSPGLGTEAFF
V: TRBV6-5
length: 15

CDR3: CASSEAKGDYSGANVLTF
V: TRBV6-1
length: 18

CDR3: CASRTSSGNTIYF
V: TRBV6-2/TRBV6-3
length: 13

CDR3: CASSQGAAEFSYEQYF
V: TRBV4-3
length: 16

CDR3: CASSLTGSGPSYNGQYF
V: TRBV27
length: 17

CDR3: CASSRTRDSEAFF
V: TRBV5-1
length: 13

CDR3: CASSEHKNTEAFF
V: TRBV2
length: 13

CDR3: CASSLGGKIYYEQYF
V: TRBV27
length: 15

CDR3: CASSYAQGTDDEAFF
V: TRBV6-2/TRBV6-3
length: 15

CDR3: CASSQERRGNTEAFF
V: TRBV4-2
length: 15